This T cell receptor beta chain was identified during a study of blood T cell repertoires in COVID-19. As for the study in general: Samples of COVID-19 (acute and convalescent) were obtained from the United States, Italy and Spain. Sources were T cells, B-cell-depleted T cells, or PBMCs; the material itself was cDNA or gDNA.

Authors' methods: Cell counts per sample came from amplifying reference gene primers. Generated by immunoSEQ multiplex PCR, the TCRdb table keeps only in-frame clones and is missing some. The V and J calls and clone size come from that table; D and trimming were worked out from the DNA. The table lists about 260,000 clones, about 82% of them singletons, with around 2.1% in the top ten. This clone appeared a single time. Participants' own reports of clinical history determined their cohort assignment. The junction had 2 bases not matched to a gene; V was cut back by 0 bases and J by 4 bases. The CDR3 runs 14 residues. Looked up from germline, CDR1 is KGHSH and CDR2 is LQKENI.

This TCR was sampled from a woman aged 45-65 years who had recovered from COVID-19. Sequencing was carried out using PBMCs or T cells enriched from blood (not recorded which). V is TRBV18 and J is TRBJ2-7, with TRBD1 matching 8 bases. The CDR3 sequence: CASSPPQGAYEQYF. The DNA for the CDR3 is TGTGCCAGCTCACCACCTCAGGGGGCTTACGAGCAGTACTTC.